These T cell receptor beta chains were read from a single sample in a study of cytomegalovirus exposure and HLA in healthy donors. Sequenced by immunoSEQ multiplex PCR; TCRdb stores in-frame clones only, minus some. The table has 150,000 or so clones, approximately 80% seen once; the top ten hold about 2.3%. The source material was PBMCs. The receptor source for this set is a man aged 25-45 years in good health and CMV-seropositive. CDR3s include the opening cysteine and the closing phenylalanine or tryptophan. D genes are given only for firm matches. Part of the rows lack a size; the others show once, few, many or a class for expanded clones.

>TRBJ2-5|TRBV7-8|.|18|TRBD2
CASSLVLAGGIYQETQYF
TGTGCCAGCAGCTTAGTTCTAGCGGGGGGGATCTACCAAGAGACCCAGTACTTC
>TRBJ2-5|TRBV19|.|14|.
CASSIALVQETQYF
TGTGCCAGTAGTATAGCACTAGTGCAAGAGACCCAGTACTTC
>TRBJ1-1|TRBV29-1|.|14|.
CSVVSLTRNTEAFF
TGCAGCGTTGTATCCCTTACGCGGAACACTGAAGCTTTCTTT
>TRBJ2-7|TRBV6-6|.|14|.
CASSYSTARGEQYF
TGTGCCAGCAGTTACTCCACAGCTCGGGGCGAGCAGTACTTC
>TRBJ1-1|TRBV13|.|12|TRBD1
CAITGEVTEAFF
TGTGCCATAACAGGGGAGGTCACTGAAGCTTTCTTT
>TRBJ1-1|TRBV2|once|15|.
CASSESRRLNTEAFF
TGTGCCAGCAGTGAAAGTCGCAGGTTGAACACTGAAGCTTTCTTT
>TRBJ1-2|TRBV9|.|14|.
CASRGHGRVYGYTF
TGTGCCAGCAGAGGACATGGACGGGTTTATGGCTACACCTTC
>TRBJ1-5|TRBV14|.|14|TRBD1
CASSQSGGSQPQHF
TGTGCCAGCAGCCAGTCAGGGGGCAGTCAGCCCCAGCATTTT
>TRBJ2-7|TRBV6-5|.|14|.
CASRFGRRALEQYF
TGTGCCAGCAGATTCGGACGGAGGGCTCTCGAGCAGTACTTC
>TRBJ1-2|TRBV5-8|.|15|TRBD1
CASSLTGGVRYGYTF
TGTGCCAGCAGCTTAACAGGGGGCGTTCGATATGGCTACACCTTC
>TRBJ2-5|TRBV7-8|.|18|.
CASSPSRGTNPIQETQYF
TGTGCCAGCAGCCCATCCCGGGGGACCAATCCCATTCAAGAGACCCAGTACTTC
>TRBJ2-1|TRBV7-2|.|16|TRBD2
CASSLAWGGSYNEQFF
TGTGCCAGCAGCTTAGCGTGGGGGGGGAGTTACAATGAGCAGTTCTTC
>TRBJ1-5|TRBV5-8|once|15|TRBD1
CASSSWTGGDQPQHF
TGTGCCAGCAGCTCCTGGACAGGAGGGGATCAGCCCCAGCATTTT
>TRBJ2-4|TRBV25-1|.|15|.
CASRGDTLAKNIQYF
TGTGCCAGCAGGGGGGACACTCTAGCCAAAAACATTCAGTACTTC
>TRBJ1-4|TRBV27|.|15|.
CASSLVGGRDEKLFF
TGTGCCAGCAGTTTGGTGGGGGGGAGAGATGAAAAACTGTTTTTT
>TRBJ2-2|TRBV30|.|14|.
CAWSSLRGAGELFF
TGTGCCTGGAGCTCCCTCAGGGGCGCCGGGGAGCTGTTTTTT
>TRBJ1-1|TRBV6-6|.|14|.
CASSFLTGNTEAFF
TGTGCCAGCAGTTTCCTGACAGGGAACACTGAAGCTTTCTTT
>TRBJ1-4|TRBV19|.|13|.
CASKSGSNEKLFF
TGTGCCAGTAAATCCGGGTCCAATGAAAAACTGTTTTTT
>TRBJ1-5|TRBV27|.|15|TRBD1
CASSLGTAYNQPQHF
TGTGCCAGCAGTCTCGGGACAGCCTATAATCAGCCCCAGCATTTT
>TRBJ2-1|TRBV28|.|15|TRBD2
CASSRPVAGGNEQFF
TGTGCCAGCAGCCGACCTGTGGCGGGGGGCAATGAGCAGTTCTTC
>TRBJ2-1|TRBV11-3|.|16|.
CASSAGPSLGYNEQFF
TGTGCCAGCAGCGCTGGTCCTAGCCTGGGCTACAATGAGCAGTTCTTC
>TRBJ1-5|TRBV7-9|.|14|TRBD1
CASSLTGANQPQHF
TGTGCCAGCAGCCTTACAGGGGCCAATCAGCCCCAGCATTTT
>TRBJ2-7|TRBV2|few|13|.
CASNQDNSYEQYF
TGTGCCAGCAATCAGGACAACTCCTACGAGCAGTACTTC
>TRBJ1-1|TRBV5-1|.|15|.
CASSLVQVGDTEAFF
TGCGCCAGCAGCTTGGTTCAGGTCGGGGACACTGAAGCTTTCTTT
>TRBJ2-5|TRBV30|.|11|.
CAWSVGETRYF
TGTGCCTGGAGTGTCGGGGAGACCCGGTACTTC
>TRBJ1-2|TRBV6-1|.|11|TRBD1
CATWTGIGYTF
TGTGCCACCTGGACAGGGATTGGCTACACCTTC
>TRBJ2-7|TRBV5-6|once|14|TRBD2
CASSTGLAGREQYF
TGTGCCAGCAGCACGGGACTAGCGGGGAGAGAGCAGTACTTC
>TRBJ1-5|TRBV27|.|14|.
CASSQTGSNQPQHF
TGTGCCAGCAGTCAGACAGGCTCTAATCAGCCCCAGCATTTT
>TRBJ2-5|TRBV7-9|.|17|TRBD1
CASSPRDRGRIGETQYF
TGTGCCAGCAGCCCTCGGGACAGGGGGCGCATCGGAGAGACCCAGTACTTC
>TRBJ2-3|TRBV5-1|.|19|TRBD2
CASSPQSIAGVRFTDTQYF
TGCGCCAGCAGCCCCCAATCTATAGCGGGGGTTCGTTTCACAGATACGCAGTATTTT
>TRBJ1-2|TRBV12-5|once|14|TRBD1
CASGSGTGYFGYTF
TGTGCTAGTGGTTCCGGGACAGGGTACTTTGGCTACACCTTC
>TRBJ2-5|TRBV29-1|.|13|.
CSVHEDYQETQYF
TGCAGCGTTCACGAGGACTACCAAGAGACCCAGTACTTC
>TRBJ1-4|TRBV2|.|16|TRBD1
CASSDGQASTNEKLFF
TGTGCCAGCAGTGATGGACAGGCCTCAACTAATGAAAAACTGTTTTTT
>TRBJ1-2|TRBV18|.|15|.
CASSPGTHFNYGYTF
TGTGCCAGCTCACCGGGGACACACTTTAACTATGGCTACACCTTC
>TRBJ1-5|TRBV7-9|.|17|.
CASSFSSGYYSNQPQHF
TGTGCCAGCAGCTTTTCCTCCGGATACTATAGCAATCAGCCCCAGCATTTT
>TRBJ1-2|TRBV6-5|.|13|TRBD1
CASWGGTGNGYTF
TGTGCCAGCTGGGGTGGGACAGGGAATGGCTACACCTTC
>TRBJ1-2|TRBV6-5|.|16|.
CASSYVPGEVGYGYTF
TGTGCCAGCAGTTACGTCCCGGGGGAGGTTGGCTATGGCTACACCTTC
>TRBJ1-4|TRBV9|.|16|TRBD1
CASSPQLYRGHEKLFF
TGTGCCAGCAGCCCTCAGTTGTACAGGGGGCATGAAAAACTGTTTTTT
>TRBJ1-5|TRBV7-2|.|16|.
CASSLAGGTTNQPQHF
TGTGCCAGCAGCTTAGCGGGGGGGACCACCAATCAGCCCCAGCATTTT
>TRBJ2-1|TRBV5-1|.|12|.
CASRGSYNEQFF
TGCGCCAGCAGAGGGAGCTACAATGAGCAGTTCTTC
>TRBJ1-3|TRBV4-2|.|13|.
CASSLGEGNTIYF
TGTGCCAGCAGTCTAGGGGAAGGAAACACCATATATTTT
>TRBJ2-7|TRBV27|.|13|TRBD1
CGTGTGASYEQYF
TGTGGGACTGGGACAGGGGCCTCCTACGAGCAGTACTTC
>TRBJ2-1|TRBV5-4|.|12|TRBD2
CASSGGGRLQFF
TGTGCCAGCAGCGGAGGCGGGAGGCTGCAGTTCTTC
>TRBJ2-7|TRBV4-3|.|15|TRBD2
CASSQDSGGTYEQYF
TGCGCCAGCAGCCAAGATTCGGGGGGAACCTACGAGCAGTACTTC
>TRBJ1-3|TRBV4-1|.|16|TRBD1
CASSQVTGGSGNTIYF
TGCGCCAGCAGCCAAGTTACAGGGGGCTCTGGAAACACCATATATTTT
>TRBJ1-3|TRBV19|.|20|TRBD1
CASSIPAGQGRSYSGNTIYF
TGTGCCAGTAGTATACCCGCGGGACAGGGAAGGTCCTACTCTGGAAACACCATATATTTT
>TRBJ2-2|TRBV5-6|.|15|.
CASSIRDTRSGELFF
TGTGCCAGCAGCATACGGGACACACGGTCCGGGGAGCTGTTTTTT
>TRBJ1-1|TRBV7-2|.|14|.
CASSSAARDTEAFF
TGTGCCAGCAGCTCCGCTGCGCGGGACACTGAAGCTTTCTTT
>TRBJ1-1|TRBV25-1|.|15|.
CASSEFNMANTEAFF
TGTGCCAGCAGTGAATTTAACATGGCGAACACTGAAGCTTTCTTT
>TRBJ2-1|TRBV4-1|.|16|TRBD2
CASSLERGAIYNEQFF
TGCGCCAGCAGCCTGGAGCGGGGGGCTATCTACAATGAGCAGTTCTTC
>TRBJ2-7|TRBV4-1|.|15|.
CASSQDGAAAYEQYF
TGCGCCAGCAGCCAAGATGGGGCGGCGGCCTACGAGCAGTACTTC
>TRBJ1-1|TRBV19|.|14|TRBD1
CASFFTGGGTEAFF
TGTGCCAGTTTTTTTACAGGGGGGGGGACTGAAGCTTTCTTT
>TRBJ1-5|TRBV9|.|15|TRBD1
CASSLRGIVNQPQHF
TGTGCCAGCAGCCTCAGGGGGATAGTCAATCAGCCCCAGCATTTT
>TRBJ1-1|TRBV25-1|.|14|TRBD1
CASSVAPAGGRAFF
TGTGCCAGCAGTGTCGCTCCGGCAGGGGGGCGGGCTTTCTTT
>TRBJ1-2|TRBV18|.|14|.
CASSPIGVIYGYTF
TGTGCCAGCTCACCAATAGGGGTGATCTATGGCTACACCTTC
>TRBJ1-1|TRBV10-3|few|13|.
CAIREQMNTEAFF
TGTGCCATCAGGGAACAGATGAACACTGAAGCTTTCTTT
>TRBJ1-1|TRBV6-5|.|13|.
CASSYTDWAEAFF
TGTGCCAGCAGTTACACCGACTGGGCTGAAGCTTTCTTT
>TRBJ2-7|TRBV6-1|.|15|.
CASSETAHSSYEQYF
TGTGCCAGCAGTGAAACGGCGCACAGCTCCTACGAGCAGTACTTC
>TRBJ1-1|TRBV27|.|15|.
CASSFGQSPNTEAFF
TGTGCCAGCAGTTTCGGACAGTCCCCGAACACTGAAGCTTTCTTT